Given below is one T cell receptor (beta chain) in context. Its target antigen remains unknown. Qualities for individual bases were not recorded, and no much larger clone is one base off. Between the V and J ends, shortened by 5 bases and 0 bases respectively, the junction contains 16 bases. Based on the germline V gene (reference sequence), the CDR1 and CDR2 sequences are SEHNR and FQNEAQ. Inclusive of the bounding cysteine and phenylalanine, the CDR3 is 16 residues long. Only CDR3 DNA is held: 48 bases, read in frame from base 1. Interpreted using the paper, the time point label stands for: baseline before first vaccination. This sample's treatment or condition label indicates: meningococcal conjugate vaccine given as trial control. Vaccinee samples were obtained from the UK trials COV001 and COV002, which included a single-blind randomized controlled phase 2/3 trial of AZD1222 (ChAdOx1 nCoV-19) in healthy adults. Trial participant PBMC samples were collected at day 0 and day 28 after the second dose for TCRbeta chain sequencing.

This record comes from a study of T cell responses to AZD1222 COVID-19 vaccine (dated by TCRdb to 2020 to 2023). Background for the entire study: TCR sequencing was performed for some 250 trial participants, of whom 200 to 210 were given two doses of AZD1222 and 26 were given two doses of MenACWY control vaccine. Trial participants were enrolled by age into subgroups of 18-55, 56-69 and 70-plus years, and roughly 150, 30 and 60 TCR-sequenced participants, respectively, were included in these subgroups. Overall study results and their limits: Most participants were white British and females outnumbered males, and the authors suggested that clonal diversity may have been underestimated. The whole spike protein was spanned by vaccine-associated CD4 TCRs, and dominant responses were seen in regions 160-218 and 743-854. Reportedly, close to half of the unique spike-specific TCRs recognized epitopes lying outside the regions that are mutated in the B.1.351 and B.1.1.7 variants. After two AZD1222 doses, both the breadth and the depth of spike-specific TCRs were significantly higher than at day 0 and than in MenACWY recipients. The 56-69-year group was small, and its depth increase did not reach significance, likely because of low power. Conclusions about previously exposed vaccinees are limited, since just six AZD1222 recipients were seropositive for SARS-CoV-2 at baseline. No day 14 peak-response samples were available, so repertoires were characterized only after the peak T cell response.

The CDR3 regions of human TCRbeta chains were subjected to immunosequencing. As for how the authors treated the data: Repertoire TCRs were matched against a reference library of SARS-CoV-2-specific TCRs generated with the MIRA antigen-specificity platform. Breadth meant the fraction of unique TCRs that were SARS-CoV-2-associated, whereas depth meant the fraction of total T cells that were SARS-CoV-2-associated. Using the MIRA data, each spike-specific TCR was assigned both to the spike region to which the TCR was reactive and to a CD4 or CD8 class. Log10-transformed breadth and depth values were compared by one-way ANOVA with Sidak's multiple comparisons tests. TCRdb limited this immuneACCESS table to in-frame rearrangements with V and J called. A share of clones is missing; checked studies link under half to unresolved V genes, and the rest is unexplained. V, J and clone size are taken as reported in that table, and D and trimming were inferred from the DNA itself. The sample data list under 250,000 clones, and 90% to 95% of these were observed just once. The top ten hold approximately 1% of the sample.

The chain uses TRBV7-9 and TRBJ1-1, with the D gene too uncertain to name. Sequencing used peripheral blood, obtained on day 0 of MenACWY control vaccination. The sequence came from an adult in good health. Here the CDR3 is given as CASSLGGERVNTEAFF. The DNA sequence follows: TGTGCCAGCAGCCTTGGCGGGGAGAGGGTGAACACTGAAGCTTTCTTT.